One and the same sample provided the 9 T cell receptor beta chains below, sequenced in a study of T cell repertoires in cytomegalovirus infection. TCRdb recomputed calls from the reads with MiXCR, one row per CDR3 protein. Found here are fewer than 550,000 distinct CDR3 sequences, 16% of them singletons; the top ten hold roughly a quarter. The sequencing sample was made of CD8+ T cells from PBMCs. These receptors all come from a human donor in good health (CMV status not recorded). Some clones in this sample may be carry-over from other donors' samples.

This clonotype was seen at least ten times. The chain joins TRBV6-1 to TRBJ1-1, with D perhaps matching TRBD1 (6 bases). Trimming shortened V by 6 bases and J by 0 bases, and 14 bases separated the two germline ends. This CDR3 has 15 residues. Germline V gives CDR1 MNHNS, CDR2 SASEGT. The CDR3 loop reads CASRSSTGMNTEAFF. For the CDR3, the DNA is TGTGCCAGCAGGTCGTCGACAGGCATGAACACTGAAGCTTTCTTT.

CDR3 DNA: TGCGCCAGCAGCTTGGCCATAGGGGTCAATGAGCAGTTCTTC. This sequence encodes CASSLAIGVNEQFF. V is TRBV5-1 and J is TRBJ2-1; D is possibly TRBD1 (5 bases). V gave up 0 bases and J gave up 6 bases, with 10 bases separating them. The CDR3 runs 14 residues. Germline CDR1 SGHRS, CDR2 YFSETQ.

This clonotype was observed many times. The chain uses TRBV11-2 and TRBJ2-3; D might be TRBD1 (6 bases). The CDR3 sequence is 15 residues long. The V and J ends lost 5 bases and 2 bases respectively, with 14 bases between them. Germline V CDR1 and CDR2: SGHAT, FQNNGV. The CDR3 region has the DNA TGTGCCAGCAGCGACCGGACAGACCTCACAGATACGCAGTATTTT. This codes for CASSDRTDLTDTQYF.

This clonotype was counted many times. The chain couples TRBV20-1 to TRBJ1-3, with no clear D. Germline V lookup: CDR1 DFQATT, CDR2 SNEGSKA (reference sequence). This CDR3 contains 15 residues. Trimming took 0 bases from V and 0 from J, leaving 9 bases between them. The CDR3 protein is CSARDPGDSGNTIYF. CDR3 DNA sequence: TGCAGTGCTAGAGACCCAGGTGACTCTGGAAACACCATATATTTT.

The chain employs TRBV9 and TRBJ2-1; D is unresolved. The ends were cut back, 1 base at V and 5 bases at J, with 4 bases in the middle. CDR3 length: 12 amino acids. Germline CDR1 and CDR2: SGDLS and YYNGEE. The CDR3 loop is CASSVYDNEQFF. In nucleotides, the CDR3 is TGTGCCAGCAGCGTATACGACAATGAGCAGTTCTTC.

This clonotype was recorded a few times. The CDR3 loop reads CASSALQGSGYTF. DNA for the CDR3: TGTGCCAGCAGCGCATTACAGGGTTCGGGCTACACCTTC. The gene calls are TRBV9 and TRBJ1-2; TRBD1 is a possible D gene (6 bases). CDR1 and CDR2 (germline): SGDLS, YYNGEE. The ends were cut back, 3 bases at V and 8 bases at J, with 14 bases in the middle. This CDR3 region has 13 residues.

Details on this clonotype: With a much larger clone just one base away, this may be a read error. The chain employs TRBV12-3 or TRBV12-4 and TRBJ1-3; D unclear. The CDR3 has 13 residues. In DNA, the CDR3 is TGTGCCAGCAGTTTAAATTGGAGCGACACCATGTATTTT. This translates into CASSLNWSDTMYF.

This clonotype was seen ten or more times. The chain uses TRBV28 and TRBJ2-1, with 7 bases aligning to TRBD1. J was trimmed by 1 base and V by 6 bases; bases with no gene match: 3. CDR3 length equals 14 residues. From germline, CDR1 is MDHEN and CDR2 SYDVKM. The CDR3 region has the DNA TGTGCCAGCAGCAGGGGGTTATCCTACAATGAGCAGTTCTTC. It translates to CASSRGLSYNEQFF.

This clonotype turned up a few times. CDR3 coding DNA: TGCGCCAGCGGGATAGGGACCTCCTACGAGCAGTACTTC. Amino acids: CASGIGTSYEQYF. This chain links TRBV5-1 with TRBJ2-7; D may match TRBD1 or TRBD2 (5 bases each). The CDR3 is made up of 13 amino acids. Trimming cost V 7 bases and J 0 bases, with 11 bases left between them. CDR1 and CDR2 from the germline V gene are SGHRS and YFSETQ.